This paragraph reports one T cell receptor beta chain. It lacks a known antigen. Base-call qualities are not available, and no considerably larger clone is one nucleotide away. This sample stems from a study of cytomegalovirus exposure and HLA in healthy donors (dated by TCRdb to about 2017). Turning to the overall study: An earlier analysis of approximately 600 of the donors reported about 290 Gb of sequence data and 100 million to 140 million unique TCR beta sequences from about 179 million T cells. A later genetic analysis took genome-wide SNP genotypes for about 65% of the 666 donors and used that subset as a discovery cohort. To study patterns of TCR occurrence, a later analysis re-analyzed previously published TCR beta repertoires from 666 donors and added high-resolution HLA genotyping. HLA typing included class I and class II loci at four-digit resolution. A separate validation cohort of 100 to 150 different subjects was used in addition to the roughly 620-subject first cohort. The later analysis used no new phenotypic data to find candidate immune exposures, relying instead on TCR beta sequences and their occurrence across donors. Because of strong linkage in the cohort, roughly five DR-DQ haplotypes were treated as single units for association and clustering. The study profiled the T cell repertoires of around 700 subjects by immunosequencing and related them to cytomegalovirus serostatus. All discovery cohort repertoires had been generated using a single sequencing platform. Among the roughly 400 genotyped donors, around 81% belonged to the genetic ancestry cluster associated with self-reported Caucasian donors. The number of donors typed differed by locus, with about 629-630 for A, B, C, DRB1 and DQB1, around 520 for DQA1, 600 to 610 for DPA1, and approximately 470 for DPB1. An earlier analysis of several hundred of the donors applied high-throughput TCR beta sequencing to assess whether each TCR beta V gene segment acted as functional or pseudogenic. The aim of the study was to test whether cataloging public T cell receptors could identify signatures of past pathogen exposure. Alongside the repertoire data, information on donor age, sex, ethnicity and CMV serostatus was compiled. An early release that covered roughly 600 HLA-typed donors contained approximately 320 gigabases of sequencing data and tens of millions of unique TCR sequences. High-throughput TCR immunosequencing, statistical association of individual TCRs with disease status, and machine learning were combined to predict cytomegalovirus infection status. Among some 400 genotyped donors of the cohort, an average of approximately 200,000 unique TCR beta nucleotide sequences was sequenced per donor, of which about 19% were non-productive.

Study-wide conclusions, independent of this receptor: In vitro tests confirmed that a few of the cytomegalovirus-associated TCR beta chains recognize cytomegalovirus antigens. An association between a missense DCLRE1C variant and V-gene and J-gene trimming of TCR beta chains was found in a later genetic analysis and replicated in an independent cohort. The presence/absence analyses assumed that sequencing depth was roughly uniform across donors, and that assumption may not be true. The classifier was reported to diagnose cytomegalovirus status with high specificity and sensitivity in both the original cohort and the validation cohort. A later analysis found that TCR association rates varied across HLA loci, with DRB1 alleles showing the most associated TCRs and HLA-C alleles the fewest. A later analysis associated 15,000 or so TCR beta sequences with specific HLA alleles at a false discovery rate of 0.05. The earlier analysis of around 600 of the donors excluded 15 to 20 rarely observed V segments, including chromosome 9 orphons, because counts were too low. In an earlier analysis of approximately 590 of the donors, most TCR beta V segments appeared in productive rearrangements about 90% or about 30% of the time, broadly matching IMGT annotations. In a later analysis, several top co-occurrence clusters were reported to appear linked to parvovirus B19, influenza, CMV and Epstein-Barr virus. A cluster of highly shared sequence variants was judged likely to represent a technical artifact of the sequencing pipeline. In a later analysis, most CMV-associated TCR beta chains were found to appear HLA-restricted, with HLA associations seemingly driven largely by CMV exposure. Compared with the approximately 720-donor mean, donors in an Asian-associated ancestry cluster had fewer N-insertions in productive TCRs, according to a later genetic analysis. Linkage disequilibrium might explain the correlated functional status among segregating V segments, but an unknown experimental factor could not be excluded. In the study, approximately 150 TCR beta chains were listed as associated with cytomegalovirus. Some IMGT-functional V segments, including TRBV6-2 and TRBV6-3, could not be distinguished by the 87-base-pair reads and were therefore excluded. Assigning TCR associations to individual alleles was difficult when HLA alleles, especially DR and DQ, strongly co-occurred. It was suggested by the authors that the approach could potentially be generalized to other disease states and immunological phenotypes. In a later analysis, HLA-associated TCR beta chains were found to be more clonally expanded and to have lower generation probabilities than equally common non-associated chains. Immune exposure information for the cohort was limited to CMV serostatus. HLA typing was unavailable for some donors at each locus, so association tests used only the typed subset. The cohort was sequenced for TCR beta chains only, and without alpha or paired-chain data the features that could be detected were limited. Most TCR sequences were seen in very few donors, while some public TCRs were found in many individuals. A further reported finding was that TCR beta sequences accurately predicted the HLA-A and HLA-B alleles for most subjects in the first cohort.

The cohort comprised some 730 healthy bone marrow donors. At the time of sampling, every cohort member was nominally healthy, though immune exposures that went unrecorded were likely present. The donor was CMV seropositive and was included in the group of around 300 seropositive cohort members. Each donor provided a peripheral blood sample, and peripheral blood mononuclear cells were used for TCR beta sequencing. Genomic DNA extraction from the blood cell samples was performed with the Qiagen DNeasy Blood Extraction Kit. Sequences MNHNY (CDR1) and SVGAGI (CDR2) are obtained from the germline V gene (reference sequence). The CDR3 numbers 13 residues from cysteine through phenylalanine. Of the read, only the CDR3 DNA is kept; its 39 bases are in frame from base 1. V gives up 7 bases and J gives up 6 bases, and the segment between their germline ends measures 13 bases. The protocol used for the library was the immunoSEQ multiplex PCR assay. The multiplex PCR relied on a mix of 60 forward primers for TCR Vbeta segments and 13 reverse primers for TCR Jbeta segments. The CDR3 region of rearranged TCR beta genes was amplified from genomic DNA with a multiplex PCR assay. The amplified TCR beta libraries were sequenced on the Illumina HiSeq System as 87-base-pair reads. As for the authors' bioinformatics: A later analysis counted about 80 million unique TCR beta chains across the roughly 700 repertoires, and roughly 11 million of these chains were shared by at least two donors. Raw reads were error-corrected and collapsed into unique sequences with a nearest-neighbor algorithm that merged closely related sequences to remove PCR and sequencing errors. CDR3 sequences were aligned to IMGT reference sequences to assign V, D and J gene segments. For a sequence to be retained, a match of at least six nucleotides to both a V gene segment and a J gene segment was required. Rearrangements were called productive when the CDR3 lacked stop codons and stayed in frame with V and J; all others were non-productive. CDR3 was defined according to IMGT convention as the region running from the second conserved V-encoded cysteine to the conserved J-encoded phenylalanine. In an earlier analysis of more than 550 of the donors, sequences lacking an unambiguous match to a single V gene segment were excluded. An earlier analysis of a few hundred of the donors called V segments functional above 56.7% productive rearrangements and segregating when the between-donor standard deviation exceeded 5%. A statistical classification framework was built to diagnose cytomegalovirus status from the catalog of TCR beta chain sequences. V and J gene assignment, in a later analysis, came from comparing TCR nucleotide sequences with IMGT/GENE-DB human TR gene sequences. The TCRdist pipeline was used in a later analysis to assign CDR3 sequences and most-parsimonious VDJ recombination scenarios. A later analysis defined each TCR beta chain by its CDR3 amino acid sequence plus V-gene family, and excluded reads lacking a unique V-gene family. As a way to deal with suspected cross-contamination and a sequencing artifact, a later analysis dropped roughly 620 nucleotide sequences that were highly shared and had low generation probability. In a later analysis, a clonal expansion index for each public chain was calculated from normalized within-repertoire ranks of inferred template counts. In a later analysis, generation probabilities were computed using a VDJ recombination model fitted to out-of-frame rearrangements, and the results were checked against IGoR. In a later analysis, TCR-TCR, TCR-HLA and TCR-CMV co-occurrence was scored with hypergeometric tests, and a repertoire-size bias correction was applied to TCR pairs. A later analysis estimated false discovery rates by permuting HLA or CMV assignments 20 times. A later analysis grouped co-occurring TCRs with DBSCAN, adding TCRdist sequence similarity when clustering within HLA-allele-positive subsets. Co-occurrence clustering excluded repertoires with fewer than 30,000 or more than 120,000 public chains, plus five with anomalous nucleotide sharing. This immuneACCESS table, as held by TCRdb, lists in-frame sequences with V and J called but not all clones. Of the missing ones, under half trace to an unresolved V gene in checked studies; the others have no known cause. D and trimming come from the DNA, and the V and J calls and clone size come from that table. The sample table records roughly 80,000 clones; about 60% of these occur just once. 5% to 6% of the sample goes to the ten largest clones.

Source material: PBMCs. The chain is assembled from TRBV6-6 and TRBJ1-5; too little of a D gene remains to name it. This sequence originates from a man aged 25 to 40 in good health and CMV-seropositive. The bases are TGTGCCAGCATGGTGGCCGCCTCTCAGCCCCAGCATTTT. Translated, it reads CASMVAASQPQHF.